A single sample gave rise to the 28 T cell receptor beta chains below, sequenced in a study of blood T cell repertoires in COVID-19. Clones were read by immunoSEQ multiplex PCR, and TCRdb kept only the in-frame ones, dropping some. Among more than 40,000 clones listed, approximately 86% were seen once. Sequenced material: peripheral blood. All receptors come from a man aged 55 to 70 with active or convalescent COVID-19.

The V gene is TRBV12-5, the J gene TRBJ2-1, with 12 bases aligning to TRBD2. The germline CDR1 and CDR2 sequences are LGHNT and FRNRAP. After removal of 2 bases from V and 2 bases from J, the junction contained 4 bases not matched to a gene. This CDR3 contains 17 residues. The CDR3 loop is CASGLTSGGNPYNEQFF. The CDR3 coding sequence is TGTGCTAGTGGTTTGACTAGCGGGGGGAATCCCTACAATGAGCAGTTCTTC. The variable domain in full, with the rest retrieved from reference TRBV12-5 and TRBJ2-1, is DARVTQTPRHKVTEMGQEVTMRCQPILGHNTVFWYRQTMMQGLELLAYFRNRAPLDDSGMPKDRFSAEMPDATLATLKIQPSEPRDSAVYFCASGLTSGGNPYNEQFFGPGTRLTVL.

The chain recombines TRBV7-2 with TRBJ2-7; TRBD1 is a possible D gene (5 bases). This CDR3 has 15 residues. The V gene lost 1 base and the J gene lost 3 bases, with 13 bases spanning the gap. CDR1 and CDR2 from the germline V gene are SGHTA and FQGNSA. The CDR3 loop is CASSLEGRVNYEQYF. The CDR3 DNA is TGTGCCAGCAGCTTAGAAGGCAGGGTGAACTACGAGCAGTACTTC.

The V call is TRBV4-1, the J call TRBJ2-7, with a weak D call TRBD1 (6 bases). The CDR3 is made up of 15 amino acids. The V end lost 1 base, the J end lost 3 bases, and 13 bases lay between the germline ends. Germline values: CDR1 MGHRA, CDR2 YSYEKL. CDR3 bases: TGCGCCAGCAGCCAAGGTCGACAGGATAACTACGAGCAGTACTTC. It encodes CASSQGRQDNYEQYF.

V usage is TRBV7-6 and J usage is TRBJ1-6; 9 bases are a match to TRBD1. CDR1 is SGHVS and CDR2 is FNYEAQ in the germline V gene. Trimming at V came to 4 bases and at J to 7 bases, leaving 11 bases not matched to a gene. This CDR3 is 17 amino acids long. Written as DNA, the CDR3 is TGTGCCAGCAGCTCAGTCCCGGGACAGGGTGGGAATTCACCCCTCCACTTT. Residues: CASSSVPGQGGNSPLHF.

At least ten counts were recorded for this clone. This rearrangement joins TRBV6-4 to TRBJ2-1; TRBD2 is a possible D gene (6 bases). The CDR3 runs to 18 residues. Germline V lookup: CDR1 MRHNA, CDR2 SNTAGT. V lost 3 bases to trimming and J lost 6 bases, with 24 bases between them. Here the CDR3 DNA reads TGTGCCAGCAGTGAAAAATATGGATGGGGAGGAGAGGGCAATGAGCAGTTCTTC. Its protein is CASSEKYGWGGEGNEQFF.

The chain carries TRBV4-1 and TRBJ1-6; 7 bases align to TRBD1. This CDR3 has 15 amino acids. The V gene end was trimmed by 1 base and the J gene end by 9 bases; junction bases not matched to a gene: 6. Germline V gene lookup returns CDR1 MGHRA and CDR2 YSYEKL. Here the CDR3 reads CASSQGVQGISPLHF. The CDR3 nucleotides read TGCGCCAGCAGCCAAGGGGTACAGGGGATTTCACCCCTCCACTTT.

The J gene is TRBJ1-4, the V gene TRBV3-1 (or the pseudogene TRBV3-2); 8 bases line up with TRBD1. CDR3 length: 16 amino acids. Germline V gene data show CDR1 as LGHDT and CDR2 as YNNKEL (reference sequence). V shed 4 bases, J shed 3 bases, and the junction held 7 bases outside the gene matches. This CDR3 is CASSPQSTGANEKLFF. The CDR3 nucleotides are TGTGCCAGCAGCCCCCAATCGACAGGGGCTAATGAAAAACTGTTTTTT.

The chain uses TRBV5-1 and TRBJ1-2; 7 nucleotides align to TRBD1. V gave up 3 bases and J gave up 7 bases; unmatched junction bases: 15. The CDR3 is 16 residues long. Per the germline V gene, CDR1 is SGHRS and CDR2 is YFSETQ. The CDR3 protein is CASSSIPGQLLGGYTF. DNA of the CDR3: TGCGCCAGCAGCTCAATTCCGGGACAGTTGCTTGGTGGCTACACCTTC.

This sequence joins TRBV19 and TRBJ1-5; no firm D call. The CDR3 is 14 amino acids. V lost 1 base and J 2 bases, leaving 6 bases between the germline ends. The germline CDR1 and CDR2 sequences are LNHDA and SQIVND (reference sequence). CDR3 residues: CASSIGSGNQPQHF. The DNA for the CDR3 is TGTGCCAGTAGTATAGGATCAGGCAATCAGCCCCAGCATTTT.

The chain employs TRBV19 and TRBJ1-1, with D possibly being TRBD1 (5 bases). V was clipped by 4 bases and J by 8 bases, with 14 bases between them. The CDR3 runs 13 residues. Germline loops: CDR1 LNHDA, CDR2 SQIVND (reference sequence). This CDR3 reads CASSTWDLPEAFF. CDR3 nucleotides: TGTGCCAGTAGTACCTGGGACTTGCCCGAAGCTTTCTTT.

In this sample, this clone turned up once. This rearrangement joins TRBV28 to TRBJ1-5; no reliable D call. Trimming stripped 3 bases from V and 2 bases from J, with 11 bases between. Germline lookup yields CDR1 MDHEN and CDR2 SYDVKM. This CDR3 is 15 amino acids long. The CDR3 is CASSFPTGGNQPQHF. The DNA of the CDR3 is TGTGCCAGCAGTTTCCCCACCGGGGGCAATCAGCCCCAGCATTTT. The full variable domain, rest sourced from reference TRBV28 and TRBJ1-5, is DVKVTQSSRYLVKRTGEKVFLECVQDMDHENMFWYRQDPGLGLRLIYFSYDVKMKEKGDIPEGYSVSREKKERFSLILESASTNQTSMYLCASSFPTGGNQPQHFGDGTRLSIL.

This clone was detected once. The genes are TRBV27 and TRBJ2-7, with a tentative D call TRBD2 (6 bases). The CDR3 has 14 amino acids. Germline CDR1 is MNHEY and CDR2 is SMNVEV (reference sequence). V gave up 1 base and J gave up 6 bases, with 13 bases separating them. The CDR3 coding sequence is TGTGCCAGCAGTTTATTCGCTAGCGCTGGCGAGCAGTACTTC. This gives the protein CASSLFASAGEQYF.

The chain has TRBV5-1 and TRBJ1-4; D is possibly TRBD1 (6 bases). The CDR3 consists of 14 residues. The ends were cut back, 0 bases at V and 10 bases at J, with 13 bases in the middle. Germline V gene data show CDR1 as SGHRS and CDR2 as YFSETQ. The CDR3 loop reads CASSLAVQGAKLFF. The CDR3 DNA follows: TGCGCCAGCAGCTTGGCGGTACAGGGCGCAAAACTGTTTTTT. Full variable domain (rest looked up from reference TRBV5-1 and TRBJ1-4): KAGVTQTPRYLIKTRGQQVTLSCSPISGHRSVSWYQQTPGQGLQFLFEYFSETQRNKGNFPGRFSGRQFSNSRSEMNVSTLELGDSALYLCASSLAVQGAKLFFGSGTQLSVL.

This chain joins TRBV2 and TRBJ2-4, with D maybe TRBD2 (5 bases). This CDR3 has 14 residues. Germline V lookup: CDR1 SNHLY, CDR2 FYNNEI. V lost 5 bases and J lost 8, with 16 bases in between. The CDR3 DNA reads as TGTGCCAGCAGTATAAATGACTATACTGACATTCAGTACTTC. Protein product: CASSINDYTDIQYF.

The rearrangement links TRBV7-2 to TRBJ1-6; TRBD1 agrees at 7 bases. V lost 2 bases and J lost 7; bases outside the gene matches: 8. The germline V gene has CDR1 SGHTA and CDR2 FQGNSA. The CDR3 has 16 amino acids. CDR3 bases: TGTGCCAGCAGCTTACAAGGCGGGACAGTAAATTCACCCCTCCACTTT. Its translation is CASSLQGGTVNSPLHF.

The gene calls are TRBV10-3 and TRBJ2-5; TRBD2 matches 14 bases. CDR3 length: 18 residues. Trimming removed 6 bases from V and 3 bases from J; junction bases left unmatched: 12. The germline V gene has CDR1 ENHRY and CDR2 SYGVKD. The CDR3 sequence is CAIRGSSGLAGEKETQYF. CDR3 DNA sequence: TGTGCCATCAGGGGATCTTCGGGACTAGCGGGGGAAAAAGAGACCCAGTACTTC.

CDR3 sequence: CAWRGWEETQYF. The DNA of the CDR3 is TGTGCCTGGAGGGGGTGGGAGGAGACCCAGTACTTC. The chain employs TRBV30 and TRBJ2-5, with TRBD2 as a possible D gene (5 bases). The CDR3 loop spans 12 amino acids. Germline CDR1 reads GTSNPN; CDR2 reads SVGIG (reference sequence). Trimming left V 3 bases short and J 5 bases short, with 10 bases between.

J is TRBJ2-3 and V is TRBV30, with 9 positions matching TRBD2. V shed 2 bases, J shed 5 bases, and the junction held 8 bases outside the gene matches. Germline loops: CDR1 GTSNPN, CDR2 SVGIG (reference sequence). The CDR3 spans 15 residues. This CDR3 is CAWSPASGIGDTQYF. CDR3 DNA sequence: TGTGCCTGGAGTCCCGCTAGCGGGATTGGAGATACGCAGTATTTT.

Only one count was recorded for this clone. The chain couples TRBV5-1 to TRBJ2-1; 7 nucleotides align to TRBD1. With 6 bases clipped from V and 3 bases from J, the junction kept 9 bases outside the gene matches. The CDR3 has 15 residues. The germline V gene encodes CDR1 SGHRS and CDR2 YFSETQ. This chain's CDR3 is CASTLQGWGYNEQFF. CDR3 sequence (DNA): TGCGCCAGCACACTACAGGGGTGGGGCTACAATGAGCAGTTCTTC.

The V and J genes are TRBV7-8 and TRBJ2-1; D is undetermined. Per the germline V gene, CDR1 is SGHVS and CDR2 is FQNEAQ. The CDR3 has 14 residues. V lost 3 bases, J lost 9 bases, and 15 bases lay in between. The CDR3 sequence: CASSFDLILFEQFF. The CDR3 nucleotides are TGTGCCAGCAGCTTCGACTTAATCCTATTTGAGCAGTTCTTC.

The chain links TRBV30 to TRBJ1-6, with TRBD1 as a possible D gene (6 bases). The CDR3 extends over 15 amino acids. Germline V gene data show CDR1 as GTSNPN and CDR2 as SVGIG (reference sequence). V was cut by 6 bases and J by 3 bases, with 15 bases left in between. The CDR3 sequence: CACRGLGGYNSPLHF. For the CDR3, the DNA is TGTGCCTGCCGAGGTTTAGGGGGCTATAATTCACCCCTCCACTTT.

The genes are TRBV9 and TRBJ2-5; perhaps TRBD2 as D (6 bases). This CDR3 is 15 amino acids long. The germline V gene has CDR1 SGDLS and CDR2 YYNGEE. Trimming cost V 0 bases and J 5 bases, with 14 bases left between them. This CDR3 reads CASSVDEGTWETQYF. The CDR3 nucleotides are TGTGCCAGCAGCGTAGACGAGGGGACTTGGGAGACCCAGTACTTC. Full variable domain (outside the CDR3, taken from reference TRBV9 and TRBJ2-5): DSGVTQTPKHLITATGQRVTLRCSPRSGDLSVYWYQQSLDQGLQFLIQYYNGEERAKGNILERFSAQQFPDLHSELNLSSLELGDSALYFCASSVDEGTWETQYFGPGTRLLVL.

Written as DNA, the CDR3 is TGTGCCAGCAGTTTCCTGACAGGGAGGCATGAGCAGTTCTTC. As protein: CASSFLTGRHEQFF. The gene calls are TRBV6-5 and TRBJ2-1, with TRBD1 as a possible D gene (7 bases). From germline, CDR1 is MNHEY and CDR2 SVGAGI. The CDR3 is 14 residues long. Trimming removed 4 bases from V and 8 bases from J, with 15 bases in between.

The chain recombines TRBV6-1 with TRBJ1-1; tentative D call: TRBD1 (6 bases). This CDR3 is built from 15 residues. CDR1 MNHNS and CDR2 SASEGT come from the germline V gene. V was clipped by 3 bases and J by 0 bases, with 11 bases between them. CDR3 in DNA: TGTGCCAGCAGTGACGTCAGGGGAATGAACACTGAAGCTTTCTTT. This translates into CASSDVRGMNTEAFF.

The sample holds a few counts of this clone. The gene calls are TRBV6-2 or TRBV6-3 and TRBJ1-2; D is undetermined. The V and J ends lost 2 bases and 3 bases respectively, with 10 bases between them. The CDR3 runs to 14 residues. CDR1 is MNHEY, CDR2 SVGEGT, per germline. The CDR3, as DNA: TGTGCCAGCAGTTACGACCCACTAGACTATGGCTACACCTTC. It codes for CASSYDPLDYGYTF.

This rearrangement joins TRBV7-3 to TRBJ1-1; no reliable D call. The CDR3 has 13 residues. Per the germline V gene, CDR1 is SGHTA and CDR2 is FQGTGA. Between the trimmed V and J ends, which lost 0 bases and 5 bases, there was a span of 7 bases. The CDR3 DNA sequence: TGTGCCAGCAGCTTAACGTCCCGGACTGAAGCTTTCTTT. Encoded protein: CASSLTSRTEAFF.

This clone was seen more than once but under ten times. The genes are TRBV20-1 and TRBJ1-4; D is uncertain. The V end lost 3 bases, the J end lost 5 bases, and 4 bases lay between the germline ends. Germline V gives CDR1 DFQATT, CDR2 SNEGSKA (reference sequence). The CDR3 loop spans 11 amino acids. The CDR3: CSASRNEKLFF. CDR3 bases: TGCAGTGCTAGCAGAAATGAAAAACTGTTTTTT.

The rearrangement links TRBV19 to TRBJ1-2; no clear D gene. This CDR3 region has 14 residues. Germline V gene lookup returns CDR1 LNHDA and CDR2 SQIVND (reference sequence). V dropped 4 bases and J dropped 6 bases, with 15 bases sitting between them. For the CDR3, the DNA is TGTGCCAGTAGTAAAGAGAGCGGGCCCCATGGCTACACCTTC. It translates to CASSKESGPHGYTF.